This TCR beta chain was observed in a study of blood T cell repertoires in COVID-19 (dated by TCRdb to the early 2020s). For the wider study: Collaborator samples came from the United States, Italy and Spain and covered acute and convalescent phases of COVID-19. The dataset comprised deeply sampled blood TCRbeta repertoires from subjects exposed to, actively infected with, or recovered from COVID-19. The samples were drawn from the first 160 participants of the ongoing ImmuneRACE study and from 1,254 subjects provided by 6 global collaborators. A de-identified subject ID, COVID-19 status, age in years and sex were almost always included in the sample metadata. Where HLA class I and class II types were available, the types were taken from metadata supplied by the sample provider, not from assay-based typing. The prospective study material was composed of cDNA or gDNA derived from T cells, B-cell-depleted T cells, or PBMCs. The repertoires were released in a freely available public database intended as a resource for research on the immune response to SARS-CoV-2.

Enrolling through a virtual design, the prospective study's participants ranged in age from roughly 18 to 89 years and lived across about two dozen United States geographic areas. In the prospective study, participants were assigned to cohorts based on the clinical history participants reported in a screening survey and a study questionnaire. Recovered participants in ImmuneRACE Cohort 3 were defined by two consecutive negative NP/OP PCR tests, clearance by a healthcare professional, or resolution of symptoms. Each participant in the prospective study had whole blood, serum and a nasopharyngeal or oropharyngeal swab collected by mobile phlebotomists. Prospective study participants could optionally give additional blood draws and questionnaires over an approximately two-month period. Before DNA extraction, prospective study blood samples were shipped either frozen or at room temperature. Of note for this clone: This receptor's antigen is unknown. No much larger clone exists at a distance of one base, and base qualities are not known.

The CDR3 holds 13 amino acids from the cysteine to the phenylalanine. The only DNA kept is the CDR3, 39 bases in frame from the first base. The junction carries 10 bases between V and J, which are trimmed by 1 base and 9 bases respectively. The germline V gene (reference sequence) supplies CDR1 LGHDT and CDR2 YNNKEL. What the study reported, not specific to this receptor: The quantity of clinical and demographic metadata differed by source and by participant and was supplied without curation.

The immunoSEQ Assay, a bias-controlled multiplex PCR, was used to amplify TCRbeta CDR3 regions from genomic DNA. The study's processing was this. The number of nucleated cells in each sample was estimated by amplification of reference gene primers within the assay. Sequence reads were collapsed and filtered to measure the absolute abundance of every unique TCRbeta CDR3 rearrangement. For each sample, productive Simpson clonality was calculated as the square root of Simpson's diversity index across productive rearrangements. This is the immuneACCESS table as TCRdb keeps it, with only in-frame sequences that have V and J called. A part of the clones is gone; compared with another copy, unresolved V genes explain less than half, and the rest is unexplained. Clone size and the V and J calls come from that table; the DNA yielded D and trimming. In this sample the table shows approximately 150,000 clones, 82% of which occur a single time. In total, the top ten clones hold 18% of the sample.

Source material: PBMCs or T cells enriched from blood (not recorded which). This receptor was identified in a man aged 55 to 70 who had recovered from COVID-19. This sequence uses TRBV3-1 (or the pseudogene TRBV3-2) and TRBJ2-1; the D segment cannot be called with confidence. DNA sequence: TGTGCCAGCAGCCAAGTGCTAGTCGGTGAGCAGTTCTTC. It is translated as CASSQVLVGEQFF.